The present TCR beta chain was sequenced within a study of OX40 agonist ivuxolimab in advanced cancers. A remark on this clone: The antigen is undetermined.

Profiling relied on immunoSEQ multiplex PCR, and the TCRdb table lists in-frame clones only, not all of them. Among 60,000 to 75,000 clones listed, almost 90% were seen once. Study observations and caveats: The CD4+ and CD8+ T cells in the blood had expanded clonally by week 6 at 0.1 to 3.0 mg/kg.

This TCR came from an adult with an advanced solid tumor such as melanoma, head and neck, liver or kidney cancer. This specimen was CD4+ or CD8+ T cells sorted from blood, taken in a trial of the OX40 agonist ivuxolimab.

For the CDR3, the DNA is TGTGCCAGCAGTTTATCGATGAAGGACAGGGGGCTGGCGGGTGGCTATGGCTACACCTTC. Protein sequence: CASSLSMKDRGLAGGYGYTF. The chain combines TRBV27 with TRBJ1-2; 11 nucleotides align to TRBD1. CDR3 size: 20 residues. CDR1 is MNHEY, CDR2 SMNVEV, per germline (reference sequence). The V and J ends lost 0 bases and 4 bases, in that order; junction bases with no gene match: 16.